This is a list of T cell receptor beta chains from one sample in a study of OX40 agonist ivuxolimab in advanced cancers. Generated by immunoSEQ multiplex PCR, the TCRdb table keeps only in-frame clones and is missing some. Found here are about 94,000 clones, roughly 84% of them singletons; the top ten hold 0.31%. This sample comprised CD4+ or CD8+ T cells sorted from blood, obtained in a trial of the OX40 agonist ivuxolimab. The receptors originated from an adult with an advanced solid tumor such as melanoma, head and neck, liver or kidney cancer. Each CDR3 is given with its conserved first and last residue. The order of the fields is V gene, J gene, D gene, clone size, CDR3 protein, CDR3 DNA. The D gene is left open where the match is weak. The listing skips clone size in some rows; elsewhere it reads once, few, many or a size class.

TRBV5-4	TRBJ1-2	NA	NA	CASRSGGGSRSYTF	TGTGCCAGCAGGTCGGGGGGGGGCTCCCGAAGCTACACCTTC
TRBV7-9	TRBJ1-2	NA	NA	CASSHTGMIGYTF	TGTGCCAGCAGCCACACAGGGATGATTGGCTACACCTTC
TRBV5-1	TRBJ1-4	TRBD1	NA	CASSLRPPGQGNEKLFF	TGCGCCAGCAGCTTGAGGCCCCCGGGACAGGGTAATGAAAAACTGTTTTTT
TRBV5-1	TRBJ1-2	NA	NA	CASSLERPYGYTF	TGCGCCAGCAGCTTGGAACGGCCCTATGGCTACACCTTC
TRBV18	TRBJ2-5	NA	NA	CASSLSSLQETQYF	TGTGCCAGCTCGCTAAGTAGCCTACAAGAGACCCAGTACTTC
TRBV11-3	TRBJ1-3	TRBD1	NA	CASSPGQGPGNTIYF	TGTGCCAGCAGCCCGGGACAGGGTCCTGGAAACACCATATATTTT
TRBV19	TRBJ2-7	NA	NA	CASSLTVNSYEQYF	TGTGCCAGTAGCCTGACTGTTAACTCCTACGAGCAGTACTTC
TRBV13	TRBJ2-3	TRBD2	once	CASSGGGLALSTDTQYF	TGTGCCAGCAGCGGGGGAGGGTTGGCCCTTAGCACAGATACGCAGTATTTT
TRBV11-2	TRBJ2-2	TRBD1	NA	CASSFGLGQGAANTGELFF	TGTGCCAGCAGCTTTGGCCTGGGGCAGGGGGCCGCGAACACCGGGGAGCTGTTTTTT
TRBV27	TRBJ1-4	NA	NA	CASRRGEGFGEKLFF	TGTGCCAGCAGGAGGGGGGAGGGGTTTGGTGAAAAACTGTTTTTT
TRBV7-9	TRBJ1-5	NA	NA	CASSEQGYQPQHF	TGTGCCAGCAGCGAGCAGGGTTACCAGCCCCAGCATTTT
TRBV2	TRBJ2-3	NA	NA	CASSRDFLSTDTQYF	TGTGCCAGCAGTAGGGACTTTTTGAGCACAGATACGCAGTATTTT
TRBV5-6	TRBJ2-7	NA	NA	CASSFVVSYEQYF	TGTGCCAGCAGCTTCGTCGTAAGCTACGAGCAGTACTTC
TRBV5-4	TRBJ1-1	NA	NA	CASSLGVNTEAFF	TGTGCCAGCAGCTTAGGCGTGAACACTGAAGCTTTCTTT
TRBV19	TRBJ2-3	TRBD1	NA	CASSIGGQGGDTQYF	TGTGCCAGTAGTATCGGGGGACAGGGAGGAGATACGCAGTATTTT
TRBV19	TRBJ1-1	NA	few	CASSISRRVNTEAFF	TGTGCCAGTAGTATAAGCAGGCGGGTGAACACTGAAGCTTTCTTT
TRBV18	TRBJ2-1	TRBD1	NA	CASSLQGSQFF	TGTGCCAGCTCACTACAGGGGTCGCAGTTCTTC
TRBV15	TRBJ2-7	NA	NA	CATSRDLAGAREQYF	TGTGCCACCAGCAGAGATCTGGCGGGGGCTCGCGAGCAGTACTTC
TRBV2	TRBJ2-1	NA	NA	CASSETASYNEQFF	TGTGCCAGCAGTGAAACTGCATCCTACAATGAGCAGTTCTTC
TRBV5-4	TRBJ2-7	NA	NA	CASSLPGGIYEQYF	TGTGCCAGCAGCTTGCCAGGGGGGATCTACGAGCAGTACTTC
TRBV6-6	TRBJ2-2	NA	NA	CASSVWGADTGELFF	TGTGCCAGCAGTGTCTGGGGGGCCGACACCGGGGAGCTGTTTTTT
TRBV18	TRBJ2-3	NA	NA	CASSLRRGPTDTQYF	TGTGCCAGCTCACTCCGGAGGGGCCCCACAGATACGCAGTATTTT
TRBV6-6	TRBJ1-3	NA	once	CASLYQGPGNTIYF	TGTGCCAGCCTTTATCAGGGTCCTGGAAACACCATATATTTT
TRBV19	TRBJ2-3	TRBD2	NA	CASSTGLAGADTQYF	TGTGCCAGTAGTACAGGACTAGCGGGGGCAGATACGCAGTATTTT
TRBV7-2	TRBJ1-5	NA	NA	CASSLRDDREQPQHF	TGTGCCAGCAGCTTGAGGGATGATCGGGAGCAGCCCCAGCATTTT
TRBV9	TRBJ1-1	TRBD1	NA	CASSVQGGLDTEAFF	TGTGCCAGCAGCGTACAGGGGGGGTTGGACACTGAAGCTTTCTTT
TRBV2	TRBJ1-5	TRBD1	NA	CASSGTGTQPQHF	TGTGCCAGCTCCGGGACAGGGACTCAGCCCCAGCATTTT
TRBV7-6	TRBJ1-3	NA	NA	CASSPGPENTIYF	TGTGCCAGCAGCCCGGGACCGGAAAACACCATATATTTT
TRBV7-9	TRBJ2-2	TRBD2	NA	CAGRGGLAGTGELFF	TGTGCCGGACGGGGAGGACTAGCGGGGACCGGGGAGCTGTTTTTT
TRBV5-1	TRBJ1-4	TRBD1	NA	CASSWDRGQANEKLFF	TGCGCCAGCAGCTGGGACAGGGGGCAGGCTAATGAAAAACTGTTTTTT
TRBV19	TRBJ1-3	NA	NA	CASSPLGRFSGNTIYF	TGTGCCAGTAGTCCGCTGGGACGGTTCTCTGGAAACACCATATATTTT
TRBV7-9	TRBJ1-5	NA	few	CASSLWGSNQPQHF	TGTGCCAGCAGCTTATGGGGTAGCAATCAGCCCCAGCATTTT
TRBV19	TRBJ1-1	TRBD1	NA	CASSIPGGFTEAFF	TGTGCCAGTAGTATCCCAGGGGGCTTCACTGAAGCTTTCTTT
TRBV6-5	TRBJ2-3	NA	NA	CASSSLASSTDTQYF	TGTGCCAGCAGTTCTCTAGCGAGTAGCACAGATACGCAGTATTTT
TRBV19	TRBJ2-7	TRBD1	NA	CASNGPGQGMPRGYEQYF	TGTGCCAGTAATGGACCGGGACAGGGTATGCCTAGGGGCTACGAGCAGTACTTC
TRBV7-2	TRBJ1-5	TRBD1	NA	CASSSTGGTQPQHF	TGTGCCAGCAGCTCTACAGGGGGTACTCAGCCCCAGCATTTT
TRBV7-9	TRBJ1-1	NA	few	CASSPRRNNLGAEAFF	TGTGCCAGCAGCCCGAGGCGGAATAACTTAGGGGCTGAAGCTTTCTTT
TRBV30	TRBJ1-1	TRBD1	NA	CAWSRTGDEAFF	TGTGCCTGGAGTCGGACAGGGGATGAAGCTTTCTTT
TRBV7-6	TRBJ2-3	TRBD2	NA	CASSSGTSGDRDTQYF	TGTGCCAGCAGCTCTGGGACTAGCGGGGACAGAGATACGCAGTATTTT
TRBV29-1	TRBJ1-2	NA	few	CSAHHGTLLGYTF	TGCAGCGCCCACCATGGGACGCTCCTTGGCTACACCTTC
TRBV6-6	TRBJ2-7	NA	NA	CASSSAYEQYF	TGTGCCAGCTCGTCCGCCTACGAGCAGTACTTC
TRBV30	TRBJ1-1	TRBD1	few	CAWSRTGLTEAFF	TGTGCCTGGAGTCGGACAGGGTTGACTGAAGCTTTCTTT
TRBV5-5	TRBJ2-3	NA	NA	CASSSAGGPTDTQYF	TGTGCCAGCAGCTCAGCAGGGGGGCCCACAGATACGCAGTATTTT
TRBV5-1	TRBJ1-5	NA	once	CASSPGQSNQPQHF	TGCGCCAGCAGCCCCGGACAGAGCAATCAGCCCCAGCATTTT
TRBV9	TRBJ1-2	NA	NA	CASSAQDNYGYTF	TGTGCCAGCAGCGCGCAAGATAACTATGGCTACACCTTC
TRBV5-6	TRBJ2-3	NA	NA	CASKTPSTDTQYF	TGTGCCAGCAAAACACCTAGCACAGATACGCAGTATTTT
TRBV12-5	TRBJ1-4	NA	NA	CASGTNEELFF	TGTGCTAGTGGGACTAATGAAGAACTGTTTTTT
TRBV2	TRBJ1-3	NA	NA	CASSERTRVLSGNTIYF	TGTGCCAGCAGTGAAAGAACTCGGGTCCTCTCTGGAAACACCATATATTTT
TRBV18	TRBJ2-5	NA	NA	CASSAKETQYF	TGTGCCAGCTCAGCAAAAGAGACCCAGTACTTC
TRBV4-1	TRBJ1-5	TRBD1	NA	CASSPGQGLSMPQHF	TGCGCCAGCAGCCCGGGACAGGGGCTTTCCATGCCTCAGCATTTT
TRBV2	TRBJ2-5	TRBD1	NA	CASSEGARDRGSETQYF	TGTGCCAGCAGTGAAGGCGCCCGGGACAGGGGCTCAGAGACCCAGTACTTC
TRBV27	TRBJ1-2	TRBD1	NA	CASSSATGGYTF	TGTGCCAGCAGTTCCGCGACAGGGGGCTACACCTTC
TRBV4-1	TRBJ1-2	NA	NA	CASSQDEGSGGYTF	TGCGCCAGCAGCCAAGATGAGGGGTCGGGCGGCTACACCTTC
TRBV5-1	TRBJ1-5	TRBD1	NA	CASSLGGRQGGNQPQHF	TGCGCCAGCAGCTTGGGGGGAAGACAGGGTGGTAATCAGCCCCAGCATTTT
TRBV12-5	TRBJ1-6	NA	NA	CASGFDTNSPLHF	TGTGCTAGTGGTTTCGACACCAACTCACCCCTCCACTTT
TRBV5-1	TRBJ2-2	NA	NA	CASSQKNTGELFF	TGCGCCAGCAGCCAAAAGAACACCGGGGAGCTGTTTTTT
TRBV11-2	TRBJ2-2	NA	NA	CASSLEGGELFF	TGTGCCAGCAGCTTAGAGGGAGGGGAGCTGTTTTTT
TRBV19	TRBJ2-1	TRBD1	NA	CASRDRGSISYNEQFF	TGTGCCAGCCGGGACAGGGGCTCCATCTCCTACAATGAGCAGTTCTTC
TRBV7-3	TRBJ2-5	NA	NA	CASSPLTGGDQETQYF	TGTGCCAGCAGCCCCCTGACTGGCGGGGACCAAGAGACCCAGTACTTC
TRBV5-1	TRBJ1-1	NA	NA	CASSLNTLNTEAFF	TGCGCCAGCAGCTTGAACACGCTGAACACTGAAGCTTTCTTT